Sequencing of this TCR beta chain was carried out in a study of blood T cell repertoires in COVID-19. Looking at the study overall: Both acute and convalescent COVID-19 samples were obtained from the United States, Italy and Spain. Nucleic acid was either cDNA or gDNA, and it came from T cells, B-cell-depleted T cells, or PBMCs.

This CDR3 region has 17 residues. Germline values: CDR1 MDHEN, CDR2 SYDVKM. The trim removed 6 bases at V and 4 bases at J, leaving 11 bases unmatched. There are a few counts of this clone. This table comes from immunoSEQ multiplex PCR, and its TCRdb copy is limited to in-frame clones, with some not included. The data show about 45,000 clones, 92% seen once. The sequencing input was peripheral blood. The chain employs TRBV28 and TRBJ2-7; the match to TRBD2 covers 14 bases. The TCR sequence derives from a human donor in a cohort sampled during active COVID-19. In nucleotides, the CDR3 is TGTGCCAGCAGCCCCGCCCCGGGACTAGCGGGGGTTTACGAGCAGTACTTC. It specifies CASSPAPGLAGVYEQYF.